Listed below are T cell receptor beta chains from one sample, sequenced in a study of cytomegalovirus exposure and HLA in healthy donors. The assay was immunoSEQ multiplex PCR, and TCRdb's table has in-frame clones only and misses some. Among about 190,000 clones, 81% were seen once, and the ten largest hold 3.4%. Sequencing used PBMCs. These receptors were collected from a man aged 40-49 years in good health and CMV-seropositive. Each CDR3 is given with its conserved first and last residue. D genes are given only for firm matches. Rows give clone size only sometimes, using once, few, many, or a class for an expanded clone.

D gene	V gene	clone size	J gene	CDR3 DNA	CDR3 protein
TRBD2	TRBV7-6	-	TRBJ2-1	TGTGCCAGCAGCTTAGAACTAGCGGGTAGCAACAATGAGCAGTTCTTC	CASSLELAGSNNEQFF
-	TRBV7-3	-	TRBJ2-7	TGTGCCAGCAGCTTCCTACCGGGGGACTACGAGCAGTACTTC	CASSFLPGDYEQYF
-	TRBV15	-	TRBJ1-5	TGTGCCACCAGCAGAGAAGGGGATTGGAGCAATCAGCCCCAGCATTTT	CATSREGDWSNQPQHF
TRBD2	TRBV5-1	few	TRBJ2-6	TGCGCCAGCAGCTTGGTCCCGGGAGGGTCAGGGGCCAACGTCCTGACTTTC	CASSLVPGGSGANVLTF
-	TRBV6-5	-	TRBJ1-2	TGTGCCAGCAGCAACCATAGAAACTATGGCTACACCTTC	CASSNHRNYGYTF
-	TRBV9	once	TRBJ2-7	TGTGCCAGCAGCGCATTGGGAGTTCAGGTCCTCTACGAGCAGTACTTC	CASSALGVQVLYEQYF
-	TRBV4-1	-	TRBJ2-7	TGCGCCAGCAGCCAAGAAGATTTGAGATACGAGCAGTACTTC	CASSQEDLRYEQYF
-	TRBV6-6	-	TRBJ1-2	TGTGCCAGCAGTTACCCGGCGGGGCTACCTCTCGGCTACACCTTC	CASSYPAGLPLGYTF
TRBD1	TRBV29-1	-	TRBJ1-2	TGCAGCGCAAGGCCGGCCCGGGACAGGAACTATGGCTACACCTTC	CSARPARDRNYGYTF
TRBD1	TRBV2	-	TRBJ2-7	TGTGCCAGCAGGAAGGGACAGGGACCCCACTACGAGCAGTACTTC	CASRKGQGPHYEQYF
-	TRBV9	-	TRBJ1-1	TGTGCCAGCTCAGGGCTGAACACTGAAGCTTTCTTT	CASSGLNTEAFF
TRBD1	TRBV27	-	TRBJ1-4	TGTGCCAGCAGTACCAACAGGGGGCTTTCTAATGAAAAACTGTTTTTT	CASSTNRGLSNEKLFF
TRBD1	TRBV29-1	once	TRBJ1-2	TGCAGCGTTGACTGGGGGACAGGGGATGGCTACACCTTC	CSVDWGTGDGYTF